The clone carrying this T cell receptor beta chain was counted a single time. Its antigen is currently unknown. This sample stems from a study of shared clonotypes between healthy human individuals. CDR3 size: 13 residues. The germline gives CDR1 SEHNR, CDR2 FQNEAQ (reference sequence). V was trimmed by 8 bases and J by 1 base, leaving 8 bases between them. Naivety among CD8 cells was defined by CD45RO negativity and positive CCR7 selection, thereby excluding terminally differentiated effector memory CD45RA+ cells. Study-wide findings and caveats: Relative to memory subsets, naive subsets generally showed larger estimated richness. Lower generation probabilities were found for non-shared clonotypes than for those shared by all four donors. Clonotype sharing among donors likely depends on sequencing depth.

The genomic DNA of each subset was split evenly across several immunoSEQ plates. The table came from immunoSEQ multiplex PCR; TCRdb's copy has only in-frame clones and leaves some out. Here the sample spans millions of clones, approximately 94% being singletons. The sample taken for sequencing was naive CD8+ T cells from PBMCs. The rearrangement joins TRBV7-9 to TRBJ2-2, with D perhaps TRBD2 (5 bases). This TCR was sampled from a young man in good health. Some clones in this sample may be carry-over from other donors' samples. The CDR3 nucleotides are TGTGCCAGCGAACGGGGGAACACCGGGGAGCTGTTTTTT. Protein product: CASERGNTGELFF.